The clone carrying this T cell receptor beta chain is a singleton in its sample. Its antigen is still unknown. The data stem from a study of PD-1 blockade in classical Hodgkin lymphoma. Findings of the study overall: In CD4+ cells, TCR diversity went up significantly by C4D1, but in CD8+ cells it did not. Exclusion covered patients beginning nivolumab under 1 year post-ASCT. Baseline TCR diversity was reportedly lower in newly diagnosed patients than in healthy donors. It was reported as lower still in relapsed/refractory patients.

Sequencing was performed with immunoSEQ multiplex PCR; in TCRdb, only in-frame clones are kept and a portion is missing. The top ten hold over 7.5% of the sample, which has roughly 70,000 clones, roughly two thirds seen once. The patients all showed relapse after autologous stem cell transplantation, while their brentuximab vedotin exposure varied. Progressive disease, partial response or complete response was each patient's best response. Germline lookup yields CDR1 SNHLY and CDR2 FYNNEI. V was clipped by 4 bases and J by 5 bases, with 4 bases between them. The CDR3 loop spans 11 amino acids. The material sequenced was peripheral blood mononuclear cells (PBMCs), taken before the second cycle of nivolumab. The clonotype was recovered from a human donor with classical Hodgkin lymphoma. The rearrangement links TRBV2 to TRBJ2-3, with D uncertain. Here the CDR3 DNA reads TGTGCCAGCAGTGCCGAAGATACGCAGTATTTT. This encodes CASSAEDTQYF.